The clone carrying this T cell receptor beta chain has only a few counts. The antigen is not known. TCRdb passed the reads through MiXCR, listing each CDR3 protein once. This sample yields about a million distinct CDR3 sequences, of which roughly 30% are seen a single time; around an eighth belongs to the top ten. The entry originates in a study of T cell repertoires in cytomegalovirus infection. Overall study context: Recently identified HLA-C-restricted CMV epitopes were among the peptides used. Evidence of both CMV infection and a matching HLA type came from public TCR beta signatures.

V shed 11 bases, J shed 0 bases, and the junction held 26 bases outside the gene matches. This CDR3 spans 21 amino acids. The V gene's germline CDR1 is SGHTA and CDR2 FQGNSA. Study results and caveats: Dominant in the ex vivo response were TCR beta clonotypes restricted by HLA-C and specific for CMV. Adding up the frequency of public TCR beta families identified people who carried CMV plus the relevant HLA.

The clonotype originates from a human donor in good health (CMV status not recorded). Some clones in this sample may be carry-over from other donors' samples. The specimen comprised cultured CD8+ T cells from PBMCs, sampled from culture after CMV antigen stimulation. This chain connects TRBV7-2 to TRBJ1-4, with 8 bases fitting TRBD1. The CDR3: CAHYPLNADRVCGATNEKLFF. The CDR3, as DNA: TGTGCCCATTATCCCCTTAACGCGGACAGGGTTTGTGGAGCAACTAATGAAAAACTGTTTTTT. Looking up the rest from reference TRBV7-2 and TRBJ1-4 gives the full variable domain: GAGVSQSPSNKVTEKGKDVELRCDPISGHTALYWYRQSLGQGLEFLIYFQGNSAPDKSGLPSDRFSAERTGGSVSTLTIQRTQQEDSAVYLCAHYPLNADRVCGATNEKLFFGSGTQLSVL.